Described below is a single T cell receptor (beta chain) sequence and its context. These data originate in a study of shared clonotypes between healthy human individuals. The CDR3 extends over 14 amino acids. Trimming cost V 5 bases and J 3 bases, with 14 bases left between them. Germline CDR1 SGHTA, CDR2 FQGNSA. Clones were read by immunoSEQ multiplex PCR, and TCRdb kept only the in-frame ones, dropping some. The table lists 2 million to 2.5 million clones, nearly 97% of them singletons. The receptor was derived from a man aged 18 to 35 in good health. The specimen sequenced was naive CD4+ T cells sorted from blood. Subset here: CD45RA+ positively selected. The genes are TRBV7-2 and TRBJ2-7; D uncertain. The CDR3 DNA follows: TGTGCCAGCAGCCCCCAAAGTAACAGCTACGAGCAGTACTTC. Protein sequence: CASSPQSNSYEQYF. The whole variable domain, filled in from reference TRBV7-2 and TRBJ2-7, reads GAGVSQSPSNKVTEKGKDVELRCDPISGHTALYWYRQSLGQGLEFLIYFQGNSAPDKSGLPSDRFSAERTGGSVSTLTIQRTQQEDSAVYLCASSPQSNSYEQYFGPGTRLTVT.